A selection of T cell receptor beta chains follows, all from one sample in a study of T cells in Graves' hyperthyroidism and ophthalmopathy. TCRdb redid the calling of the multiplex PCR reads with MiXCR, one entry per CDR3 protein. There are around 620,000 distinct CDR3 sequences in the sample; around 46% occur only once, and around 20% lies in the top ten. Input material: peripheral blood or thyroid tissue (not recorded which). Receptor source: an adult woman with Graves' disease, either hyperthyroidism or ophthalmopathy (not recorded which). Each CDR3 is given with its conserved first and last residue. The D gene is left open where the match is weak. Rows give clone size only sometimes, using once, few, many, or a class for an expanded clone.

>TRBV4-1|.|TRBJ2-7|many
CASSQGLAGFYEQYF
TGCGCCAGCAGCCAGGGACTCGCGGGGTTCTACGAGCAGTACTTC
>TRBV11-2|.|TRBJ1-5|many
CASSFGDQQPQHF
TGTGCCAGCAGCTTTGGGGATCAGCAGCCCCAGCATTTT
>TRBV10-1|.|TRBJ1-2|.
CASSPSGLCYTF
TGCGCCAGCAGTCCTTCGGGGCTTTGCTACACCTTC
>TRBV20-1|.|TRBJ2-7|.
CSASATVREQYF
TGCAGTGCTAGCGCGACAGTGCGAGAGCAGTACTTC
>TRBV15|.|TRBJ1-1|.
CATSQRANTEAFF
TGTGCCACCAGCCAAAGGGCGAACACTGAAGCTTTCTTT
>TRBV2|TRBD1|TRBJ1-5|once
CASSEGGTGNQPQHF
TGTGCCAGCAGTGAAGGTGGGACAGGCAATCAGCCCCAGCATTTT
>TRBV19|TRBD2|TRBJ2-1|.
CASSIRPSGEQFF
TGTGCCAGTAGTATCCGTCCTAGCGGCGAGCAGTTCTTC
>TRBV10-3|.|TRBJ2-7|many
CAISDSRGAFYEQYF
TGTGCCATCAGTGATTCTCGTGGGGCTTTCTACGAGCAGTACTTC
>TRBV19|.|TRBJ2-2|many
CASNRGKGSAGELFF
TGTGCCAGTAATCGCGGGAAGGGAAGCGCCGGGGAGCTGTTTTTT
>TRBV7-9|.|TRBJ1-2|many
CASSRRGVLDGYTF
TGTGCCAGCAGCCGCCGGGGGGTCCTGGATGGCTACACCTTC
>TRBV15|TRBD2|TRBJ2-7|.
CATSFPGSGSRHEQYF
TGTGCCACCAGCTTCCCAGGGAGCGGGAGCCGCCACGAGCAGTACTTC
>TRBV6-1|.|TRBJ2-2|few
CASSDTRTGELFF
TGTGCCAGCAGTGATACTAGGACCGGGGAGCTGTTTTTT
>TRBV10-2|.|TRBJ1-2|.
CASSQDPGAAYGYTF
TGCGCCAGCAGCCAAGATCCGGGGGCCGCTTATGGCTACACCTTC
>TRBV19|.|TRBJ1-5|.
CASSIAGGGGLPQHF
TGTGCCAGTAGTATAGCCGGAGGGGGAGGCCTGCCCCAGCATTTT
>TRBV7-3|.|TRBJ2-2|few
CASSLPRMGENTGELFF
TGTGCCAGCAGCCTTCCTAGAATGGGAGAAAACACCGGGGAGCTGTTTTTT
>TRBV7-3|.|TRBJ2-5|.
CASSLKTQYF
TGTGCCAGCAGCTTAAAAACCCAGTACTTC
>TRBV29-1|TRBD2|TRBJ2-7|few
CSVEAPSGRFYEQYF
TGCAGCGTTGAAGCCCCTAGCGGGAGATTTTACGAGCAGTACTTC
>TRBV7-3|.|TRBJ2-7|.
CASSLTLGVEQYF
TGTGCCAGCAGCTTAACTCTGGGAGTTGAGCAGTACTTC
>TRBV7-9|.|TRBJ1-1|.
CASSSSGRKRTEAFF
TGTGCCAGCAGCTCCTCTGGGAGGAAGAGGACTGAAGCTTTCTTT
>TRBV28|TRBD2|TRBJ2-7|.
CASFRAGGHYEQYF
TGTGCCAGTTTCCGAGCGGGAGGGCACTACGAGCAGTACTTC
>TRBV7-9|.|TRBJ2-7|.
CASSDQPYEQYF
TGTGCCAGCAGTGACCAACCCTACGAGCAGTACTTC
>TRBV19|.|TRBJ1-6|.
CASTGRWNQPLHF
TGTGCCAGTACGGGCAGATGGAATCAGCCCCTCCACTTT
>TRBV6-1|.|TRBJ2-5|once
CASGPEGMMETQYF
TGTGCCAGCGGCCCGGAGGGGATGATGGAGACCCAGTACTTC
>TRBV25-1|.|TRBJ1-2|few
CASSEGPGNFGYTF
TGTGCCAGCAGTGAAGGTCCAGGGAATTTTGGCTACACCTTC
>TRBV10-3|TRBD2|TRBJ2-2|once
CASSGSGVNTGELFF
TGTGCCAGCAGTGGCAGCGGGGTGAACACCGGGGAGCTGTTTTTT
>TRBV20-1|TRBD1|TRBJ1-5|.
CSAEGRDRGFNSNQPQHF
TGCAGTGCCGAAGGTCGAGACAGGGGTTTTAATAGCAATCAGCCCCAGCATTTT
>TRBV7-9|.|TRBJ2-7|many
CASSPSGSYEQYF
TGTGCCAGCAGCCCAAGCGGCTCCTACGAGCAGTACTTC
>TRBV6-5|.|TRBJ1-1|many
CASSYGQATEAFF
TGTGCCAGCAGTTACGGGCAGGCCACTGAAGCTTTCTTT
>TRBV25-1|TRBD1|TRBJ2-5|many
CASSSQGLKETQYF
TGTGCCAGCAGCTCACAGGGGTTGAAGGAGACCCAGTACTTC
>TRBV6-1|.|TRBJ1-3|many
CASSPNRSGSGNTIYF
TGTGCCAGCAGCCCCAATCGTTCCGGCTCTGGAAACACCATATATTTT
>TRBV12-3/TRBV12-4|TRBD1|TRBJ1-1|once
CASSQDRASTEAFF
TGTGCCAGCAGTCAGGACAGGGCTAGCACTGAAGCTTTCTTT
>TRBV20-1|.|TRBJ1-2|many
CSAIGAGYGYTF
TGCAGTGCTATAGGAGCGGGCTATGGCTACACCTTC
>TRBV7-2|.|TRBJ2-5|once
CASSPKSRHSIGETQYF
TGTGCCAGCAGCCCAAAATCTCGGCACTCCATAGGAGAGACCCAGTACTTC
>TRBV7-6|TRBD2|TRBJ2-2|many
CASSLSPSAGGLFTGELFF
TGTGCCAGCAGCTTATCCCCTTCAGCGGGAGGTCTGTTTACCGGGGAGCTGTTTTTT
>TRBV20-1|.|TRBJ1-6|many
CSAHGPSRNSPLHF
TGCAGTGCCCACGGTCCCTCCCGGAATTCACCCCTCCACTTT
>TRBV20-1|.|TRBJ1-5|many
CSARIVGNQPQHF
TGCAGTGCTAGAATAGTGGGCAATCAGCCCCAGCATTTT
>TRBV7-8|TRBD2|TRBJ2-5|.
CASSFGGRVAQETQYF
TGTGCCAGCAGCTTCGGGGGGAGGGTTGCTCAAGAGACCCAGTACTTC
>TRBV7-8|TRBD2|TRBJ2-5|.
CASSDGTSGGETQYF
TGTGCCAGCAGCGACGGGACTAGCGGGGGTGAGACCCAGTACTTC
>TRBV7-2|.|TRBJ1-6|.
CASSLTGRQSPLHF
TGTGCCAGCAGCTTAACAGGGCGACAGTCACCCCTCCACTTT